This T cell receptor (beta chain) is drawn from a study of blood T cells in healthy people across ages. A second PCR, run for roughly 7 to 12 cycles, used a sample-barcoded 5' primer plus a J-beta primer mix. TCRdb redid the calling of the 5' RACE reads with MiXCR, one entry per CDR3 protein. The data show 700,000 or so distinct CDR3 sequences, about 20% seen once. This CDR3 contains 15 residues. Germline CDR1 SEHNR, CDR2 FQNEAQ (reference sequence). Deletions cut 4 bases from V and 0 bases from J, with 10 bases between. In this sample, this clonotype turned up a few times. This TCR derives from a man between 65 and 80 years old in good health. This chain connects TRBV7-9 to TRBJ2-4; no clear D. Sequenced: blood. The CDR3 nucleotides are TGTGCCAGCAGCTACCCCAGTGAAGCCAAAAACATTCAGTACTTC. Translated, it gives CASSYPSEAKNIQYF.